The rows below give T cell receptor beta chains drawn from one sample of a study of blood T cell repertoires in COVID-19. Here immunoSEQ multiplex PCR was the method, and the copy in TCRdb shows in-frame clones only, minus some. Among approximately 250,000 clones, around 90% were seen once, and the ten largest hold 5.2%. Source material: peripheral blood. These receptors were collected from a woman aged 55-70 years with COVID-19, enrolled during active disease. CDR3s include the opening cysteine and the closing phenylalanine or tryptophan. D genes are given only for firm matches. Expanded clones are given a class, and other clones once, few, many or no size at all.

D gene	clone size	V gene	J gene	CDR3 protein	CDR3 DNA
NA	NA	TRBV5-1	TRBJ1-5	CASSLAGAGNQPQHF	TGCGCCAGCAGCTTGGCTGGGGCGGGCAATCAGCCCCAGCATTTT
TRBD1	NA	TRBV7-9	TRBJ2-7	CASSMTGGISYEQYF	TGTGCCAGCAGCATGACAGGGGGCATCTCCTACGAGCAGTACTTC
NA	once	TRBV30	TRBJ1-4	CAWSGGGVGEKLFF	TGTGCCTGGAGTGGAGGAGGGGTGGGGGAAAAACTGTTTTTT
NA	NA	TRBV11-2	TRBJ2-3	CASSLERRGAQYF	TGTGCCAGCAGCTTAGAACGGCGGGGAGCGCAGTATTTT
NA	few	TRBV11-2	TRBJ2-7	CASSLRGGRTNYEQYF	TGTGCCAGCAGCCTACGTGGTGGGAGGACCAACTACGAGCAGTACTTC
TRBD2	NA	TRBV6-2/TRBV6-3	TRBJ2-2	CASSYFRLAGTRGTGELFF	TGTGCCAGCAGTTACTTCCGACTAGCGGGGACGCGGGGCACCGGGGAGCTGTTTTTT
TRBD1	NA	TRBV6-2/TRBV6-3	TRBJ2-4	CASSFPDGQGKNIQYF	TGTGCCAGCAGTTTCCCGGATGGACAGGGCAAAAACATTCAGTACTTC
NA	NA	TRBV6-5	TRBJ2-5	CASRGAGRQETQYF	TGTGCCAGCAGAGGGGCAGGGCGACAAGAGACCCAGTACTTC
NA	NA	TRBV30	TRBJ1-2	CAWPSLVCYGYTF	TGTGCCTGGCCTTCACTGGTATGCTATGGCTACACCTTC
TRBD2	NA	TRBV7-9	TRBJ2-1	CASSLTLGSGRGHEQFF	TGTGCCAGCAGCCTCACCCTGGGGAGCGGGAGGGGTCATGAGCAGTTCTTC
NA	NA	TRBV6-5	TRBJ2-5	CASRRPQETQYF	TGTGCCAGTCGGCGGCCTCAAGAGACCCAGTACTTC
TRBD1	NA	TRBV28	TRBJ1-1	CASGHRGRDTEAFF	TGTGCCAGCGGGCACAGGGGGCGCGACACTGAAGCTTTCTTT
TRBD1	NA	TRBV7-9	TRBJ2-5	CASSSTGGLETQYF	TGTGCCAGCAGCTCTACAGGGGGCCTGGAGACCCAGTACTTC
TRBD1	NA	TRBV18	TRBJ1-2	CASSGLGQTMSYTF	TGTGCCAGCTCAGGGTTGGGACAGACTATGAGCTACACCTTC
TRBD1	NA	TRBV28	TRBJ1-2	CASSPPGQGLYGYTF	TGTGCCAGCAGTCCTCCGGGACAGGGGCTCTATGGCTACACCTTC
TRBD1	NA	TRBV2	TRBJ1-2	CASSDSLGTGGGGYTF	TGTGCCAGCAGTGATTCGCTGGGGACAGGGGGCGGTGGCTACACCTTC
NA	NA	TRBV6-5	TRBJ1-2	CASSWDTNYGYTF	TGTGCCAGCAGTTGGGACACCAACTATGGCTACACCTTC
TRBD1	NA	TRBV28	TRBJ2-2	CASSPGGRGLVGELFF	TGTGCCAGCAGCCCAGGTGGCAGGGGGCTCGTCGGGGAGCTGTTTTTT
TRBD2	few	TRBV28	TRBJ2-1	CASRPWTSAEGGEQFF	TGTGCCAGCAGACCCTGGACTAGCGCCGAAGGGGGTGAGCAGTTCTTC
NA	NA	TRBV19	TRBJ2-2	CASSLQGNTGELFF	TGTGCCAGTAGTCTACAGGGGAACACCGGGGAGCTGTTTTTT
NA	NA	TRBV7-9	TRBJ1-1	CASSLSGAEAFF	TGTGCCAGCAGCTTATCAGGTGCTGAAGCTTTCTTT
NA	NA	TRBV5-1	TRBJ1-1	CASSLTTANTEAFF	TGCGCCAGCAGCCTCACGACAGCGAACACTGAAGCTTTCTTT
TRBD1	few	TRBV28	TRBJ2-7	CASSSIRTGRSYEQYF	TGTGCCAGCAGTTCAATTCGGACAGGGCGATCCTACGAGCAGTACTTC
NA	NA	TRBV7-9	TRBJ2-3	CASSLVLPQTGTDTQYF	TGTGCCAGCAGCTTAGTTCTCCCCCAAACGGGCACAGATACGCAGTATTTT
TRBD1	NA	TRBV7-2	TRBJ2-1	CASTSGGQPRGGQFF	TGTGCCAGCACCTCTGGGGGACAGCCCCGAGGGGGGCAGTTCTTC
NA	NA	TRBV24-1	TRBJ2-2	CATHDGRRGTGELFF	TGTGCCACCCACGATGGGAGGAGAGGGACCGGGGAGCTGTTTTTT
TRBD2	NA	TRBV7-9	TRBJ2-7	CASSPGTIIKSSYEQYF	TGTGCCAGCAGCCCCGGGACTATTATAAAAAGTTCCTACGAGCAGTACTTC
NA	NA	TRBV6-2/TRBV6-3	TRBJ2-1	CASSKESSSYNEQFF	TGTGCCAGCAGTAAAGAATCGAGCTCCTACAATGAGCAGTTCTTC
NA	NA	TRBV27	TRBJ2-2	CASSLFVQGVGELFF	TGTGCCAGCAGTCTCTTCGTACAGGGAGTCGGGGAGCTGTTTTTT
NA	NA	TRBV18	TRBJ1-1	CASSPRTGYMNTEAFF	TGTGCCAGCTCACCCAGAACAGGCTACATGAACACTGAAGCTTTCTTT
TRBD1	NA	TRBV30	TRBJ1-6	CAWTGTGNSPLHF	TGTGCCTGGACCGGGACAGGGAATTCACCCCTCCACTTT
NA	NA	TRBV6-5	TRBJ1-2	CASSTRGVGGYTF	TGTGCCAGCAGCACCAGGGGAGTAGGGGGCTACACCTTC
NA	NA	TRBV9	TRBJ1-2	CASTLTVDYGYTF	TGTGCCAGCACCCTGACAGTGGACTATGGCTACACCTTC
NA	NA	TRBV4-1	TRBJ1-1	CASSQHGRGAEAFF	TGCGCCAGCAGCCAACATGGGAGGGGAGCTGAAGCTTTCTTT
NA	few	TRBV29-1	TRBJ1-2	CSGTREDYGYTF	TGCAGCGGGACACGGGAGGACTATGGCTACACCTTC
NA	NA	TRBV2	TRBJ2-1	CASSVLRSSYNEQFF	TGTGCCAGCAGTGTTTTAAGGAGCTCCTACAATGAGCAGTTCTTC
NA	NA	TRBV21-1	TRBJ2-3	CASSKDPTSSTDTQYF	TGTGCCAGCAGCAAAGACCCGACATCCAGCACAGATACGCAGTATTTT
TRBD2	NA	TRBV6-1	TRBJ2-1	CASSVTSGRAQDEQFF	TGTGCCAGCAGTGTGACTAGCGGGAGGGCCCAAGATGAGCAGTTCTTC
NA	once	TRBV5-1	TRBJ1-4	CASRNGQIVANEKLFF	TGCGCCAGCAGGAACGGACAGATAGTGGCTAATGAAAAACTGTTTTTT
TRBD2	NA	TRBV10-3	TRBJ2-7	CAISDGTSSYEQYF	TGTGCCATCAGTGATGGGACTAGTTCCTACGAGCAGTACTTC
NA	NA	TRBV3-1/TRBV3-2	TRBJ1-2	CASSPDLPYGYTF	TGTGCCAGCAGCCCCGATCTACCCTATGGCTACACCTTC
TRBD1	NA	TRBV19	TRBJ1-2	CASSIPGQTGYGYTF	TGTGCCAGTAGTATCCCGGGACAGACCGGCTATGGCTACACCTTC